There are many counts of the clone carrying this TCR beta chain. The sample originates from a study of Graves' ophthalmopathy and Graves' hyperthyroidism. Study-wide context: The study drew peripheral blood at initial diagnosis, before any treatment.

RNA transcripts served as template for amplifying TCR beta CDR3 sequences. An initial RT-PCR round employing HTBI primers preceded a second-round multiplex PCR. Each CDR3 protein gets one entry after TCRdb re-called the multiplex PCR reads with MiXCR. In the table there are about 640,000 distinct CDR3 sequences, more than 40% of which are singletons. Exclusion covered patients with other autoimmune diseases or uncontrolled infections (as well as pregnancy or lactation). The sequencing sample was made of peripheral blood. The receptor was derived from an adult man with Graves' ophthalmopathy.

The CDR3 coding sequence is TGCAGCGTTGTCGGCCGGCGTGGGGAAAAACTGTTTTTT. Its translation: CSVVGRRGEKLFF. J is TRBJ1-4 and V is TRBV29-1; no firm D call. The V end was cut by 4 bases, the J end by 8 bases, with 14 bases between. Germline CDR1 SQVTM, CDR2 ANQGSEA. The length of the CDR3 is 13 residues.